Following are 3 T cell receptor beta chains from one sample sequenced in a study of blood T cell repertoires in COVID-19. Generated by immunoSEQ multiplex PCR, the TCRdb table keeps only in-frame clones and is missing some. The data show more than 140,000 clones, around 83% seen once. The sequencing sample was made of peripheral blood. All receptors come from a woman aged 45-59 years in a cohort sampled during active or convalescent COVID-19.

The J gene is TRBJ1-5, the V gene TRBV18, with D possibly matching TRBD1 (6 bases). CDR3 length: 16 residues. Trimming stripped 5 bases from V and 4 bases from J, with 18 bases between. Germline loops: CDR1 KGHSH, CDR2 LQKENI. The CDR3 here is CASSNVQGSGNQPQHF. The CDR3 bases are TGTGCCAGCTCAAACGTACAGGGATCTGGAAATCAGCCCCAGCATTTT.

This clone was picked up a small number of times. The chain employs TRBV4-2 and TRBJ2-1, with 8 bases aligning to TRBD2. CDR3 length: 16 amino acids. The V and J ends lost 3 bases and 1 base, in that order; junction bases with no gene match: 5. CDR1 LGHNA and CDR2 YNFKEQ come from the germline V gene. The CDR3 loop is CASSHVRGGSYNEQFF. The CDR3 DNA is TGTGCCAGCAGCCACGTTCGGGGGGGTTCCTACAATGAGCAGTTCTTC.

The gene calls are TRBV24-1 and TRBJ2-3, with TRBD2 identical over 9 bases. The length of the CDR3 is 15 residues. Looked up from germline, CDR1 is KGHDR and CDR2 is SFDVKD. Trimming took 3 bases from V and 7 from J; bases not matched to a gene: 7. CDR3 protein: CATSDLAGMRHTQYF. CDR3 coding DNA: TGTGCCACCAGTGATCTAGCGGGGATGCGCCATACGCAGTATTTT.